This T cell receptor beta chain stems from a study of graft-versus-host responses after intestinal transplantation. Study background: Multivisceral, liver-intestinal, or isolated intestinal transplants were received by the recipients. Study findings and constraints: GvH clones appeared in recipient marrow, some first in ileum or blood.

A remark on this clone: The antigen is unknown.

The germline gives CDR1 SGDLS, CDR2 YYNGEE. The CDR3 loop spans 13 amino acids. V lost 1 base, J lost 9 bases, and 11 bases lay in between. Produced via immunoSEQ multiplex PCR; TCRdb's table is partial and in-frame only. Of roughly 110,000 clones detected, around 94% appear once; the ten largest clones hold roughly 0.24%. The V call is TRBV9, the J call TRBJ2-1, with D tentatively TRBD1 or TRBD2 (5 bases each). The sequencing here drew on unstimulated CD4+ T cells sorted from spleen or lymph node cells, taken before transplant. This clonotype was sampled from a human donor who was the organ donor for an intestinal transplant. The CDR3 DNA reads TGTGCCAGCAGCGTAAAGGGGAGCGGTGAGCAGTTCTTC. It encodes CASSVKGSGEQFF.